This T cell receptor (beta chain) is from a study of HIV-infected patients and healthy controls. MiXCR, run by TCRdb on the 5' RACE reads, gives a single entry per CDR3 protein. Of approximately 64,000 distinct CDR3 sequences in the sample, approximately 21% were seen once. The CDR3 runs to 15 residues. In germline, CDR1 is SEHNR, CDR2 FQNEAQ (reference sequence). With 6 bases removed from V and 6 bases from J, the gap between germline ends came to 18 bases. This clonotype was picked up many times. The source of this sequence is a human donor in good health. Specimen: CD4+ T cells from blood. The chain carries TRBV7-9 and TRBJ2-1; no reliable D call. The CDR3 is CASSLATGLGNEQFF. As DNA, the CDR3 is TGTGCCAGCAGTCTTGCTACCGGGCTGGGCAATGAGCAGTTCTTC.